The 15 T cell receptor beta chains presented below share a single source sample, sequenced in a study of T-cell reconstitution after alpha-beta-depleted transplantation in children (dated by TCRdb to 2016 to 2017). Library creation used PCR. The instrument given in TCRdb is Illumina HiSeq 2500. Molecular barcoding was employed in the preparation of TCR libraries, with unique molecular identifiers being used to normalize TCRbeta repertoire quantification. Using fastp trimming at Q25 and MiXCR clonotype assembly, TCRdb reanalyzed the public sequencing data and kept in-frame beta chains. Under each unique CDR3 protein, matching rows form one entry showing the most common genes and DNA. The sample includes 100,000 to 120,000 distinct CDR3 sequences, with over 9% observed a single time. About 7.3% of the sample rests with the top ten. Sequenced material: PBMCs from the stem cell graft donor, taken from the stem cell graft. Receptors were obtained from a human donor who donated a stem cell graft to a child with acute lymphoblastic leukemia.

This clonotype was counted many times. The chain recombines TRBV4-3 with TRBJ1-1; D uncertain. There are 14 residues in the CDR3. V was trimmed by 0 bases and J by 6 bases, leaving 11 bases between them. Germline CDR1 is LGHNA and CDR2 is YSLEER. The DNA of the CDR3 is TGCGCCAGCAGCCAAGAATTCCAGGCTTCTGAAGCTTTCTTT. This codes for CASSQEFQASEAFF.

This clonotype was counted between two and nine times. The chain couples TRBV23-1 to TRBJ1-6, with a possible D match to TRBD1 (6 bases). TRBV23-1 is noted as an ORF with a role that remains uncertain. CDR3 length: 16 residues. Trimming took 2 bases from V and 9 from J, leaving 17 bases between them. The CDR3 loop is CASSQKNREDLSPLHF. The DNA for the CDR3 is TGCGCCAGCAGTCAAAAAAACAGGGAGGATCTTTCACCCCTCCACTTT.

This clonotype was observed at least ten times. The chain is built from TRBV7-9 and TRBJ2-6, with 11 positions matching TRBD1. Germline trimming cut 5 bases from V and 1 base from J; bases unmatched to any gene: 4. The CDR3 is 17 amino acids. Germline-derived CDR1 and CDR2 are SEHNR and FQNEAQ (reference sequence). This chain's CDR3 is CASSIGQGASGANVLTF. The DNA for the CDR3 is TGTGCCAGCAGCATCGGACAGGGGGCGTCTGGGGCCAACGTCCTGACTTTC.

The sample holds many counts of this clonotype. This chain uses TRBV28 with TRBJ2-5; 8 bases are shared with TRBD2. The CDR3 totals 15 residues. The V segment lost 4 bases and the J segment 1 base; nucleotides outside the gene matches: 5. CDR1 and CDR2 from the germline V gene are MDHEN and SYDVKM. CDR3 sequence reads: CASSSQTSAQETQYF. In nucleotides, the CDR3 is TGTGCCAGCAGTTCTCAGACTAGCGCCCAAGAGACCCAGTACTTC.

This clonotype was detected ten times or more. This chain connects TRBV12-3 or TRBV12-4 to TRBJ2-3; TRBD2 matches 12 bases. J was trimmed by 1 base and V by 5 bases; bases with no gene match: 1. This CDR3 contains 15 residues. The CDR3 is CASSASGGGTDTQYF. The CDR3 DNA reads as TGTGCCAGCAGTGCTAGCGGGGGGGGCACAGATACGCAGTATTTT.

This clonotype was found many times. This rearrangement joins TRBV27 to TRBJ1-1, with D possibly being TRBD1 (5 bases). V dropped 6 bases and J dropped 8 bases, with 16 bases sitting between them. The CDR3 sequence is 13 residues long. The germline gives CDR1 MNHEY, CDR2 SMNVEV (reference sequence). In DNA form, the CDR3 reads TGTGCCAGCAGCTCTCAGGGAAGACCCGAAGCTTTCTTT. Translation gives CASSSQGRPEAFF.

This clonotype was seen repeatedly, ten times or more. The chain carries TRBV2 and TRBJ2-2; TRBD1 might be the D (6 bases). The V gene lost 7 bases and the J gene lost 6 bases, with 9 bases spanning the gap. CDR1 SNHLY and CDR2 FYNNEI come from the germline V gene. The CDR3 loop spans 12 amino acids. The DNA of the CDR3 is TGTGCCAGCATACAGGGTCCCGGGGAGCTGTTTTTT. Translated: CASIQGPGELFF.

At least ten counts were recorded for this clonotype. The V and J genes are TRBV24-1 and TRBJ2-1; 7 bases agree with TRBD2. Trimming removed 4 bases from V and 6 bases from J; junction bases left unmatched: 5. This CDR3 has 14 amino acids. Germline V gene data show CDR1 as KGHDR and CDR2 as SFDVKD. CDR3 in DNA: TGTGCCACCAGTGACAAGGGACTAAGCAATGAGCAGTTCTTC. This codes for CATSDKGLSNEQFF.

This clonotype was counted many times. The chain joins TRBV5-5 to TRBJ1-5; D is unresolved. The V end lost 0 bases, the J end lost 11 bases, and 18 bases lay between the germline ends. Per germline, CDR1 SGHKS and CDR2 YYEKEE (reference sequence). This CDR3 contains 15 residues. CDR3 in amino acids: CASSLALGPNLSQHF. In nucleotides, the CDR3 is TGTGCCAGCAGCTTGGCCCTAGGACCCAATTTATCCCAGCATTTT.

This clonotype was seen ten or more times. The rearrangement uses TRBV12-3 or TRBV12-4 and TRBJ2-5, with TRBD1 matching over 9 bases. This CDR3 spans 17 amino acids. Trimming at V came to 4 bases and at J to 3 bases, leaving 12 bases not matched to a gene. In nucleotides, the CDR3 is TGTGCCAGCAGTTCCGGGACAGGGAATTTATGGGAAGAGACCCAGTACTTC. It is translated as CASSSGTGNLWEETQYF.

This clonotype was detected many times. The chain employs TRBV3-1 and TRBJ1-1; 9 bases line up with TRBD1. This CDR3 spans 13 amino acids. Germline V lookup: CDR1 LGHDT, CDR2 YNNKEL (reference sequence). V shed 5 bases and J 7 bases; nucleotides not matched to a gene: 5. DNA of the CDR3: TGTGCCAGCAGCAGCCAGGGACAGGGTGAAGCTTTCTTT. Protein: CASSSQGQGEAFF.

This clonotype was picked up a small number of times. The rearrangement joins TRBV5-1 to TRBJ2-1, with unresolved D. The V end was cut by 4 bases, the J end by 0 bases, with 11 bases between. The CDR3 runs 15 residues. Per germline, CDR1 SGHRS and CDR2 YFSETQ. CDR3 bases: TGCGCCAGCAGCCCCTGGGTAGCCTCCTACAATGAGCAGTTCTTC. Encoded protein: CASSPWVASYNEQFF.

The sample holds many counts of this clonotype. The V gene is TRBV11-2, the J gene TRBJ2-7; 8 bases are shared with TRBD1. V trimming: 3 bases; J trimming: 2 bases; junction bases outside the gene matches: 18. The CDR3 consists of 19 residues. Germline loops: CDR1 SGHAT, CDR2 FQNNGV. The DNA for the CDR3 is TGTGCCAGCAGCTTGGTATACCGCAAGGGGACAGGAGACCCCTACGAGCAGTACTTC. This gives the protein CASSLVYRKGTGDPYEQYF.

This clonotype was recorded at least ten times. V and J are TRBV9 and TRBJ2-6; no reliable D call. Germline-derived CDR1 and CDR2 are SGDLS and YYNGEE. Trimming shortened V by 4 bases and J by 1 base, and 9 bases separated the two germline ends. The CDR3 sequence is 15 residues long. Written as DNA, the CDR3 is TGTGCCAGCAGCTCCCTTGGGTCTGGGGCCAACGTCCTGACTTTC. This gives the protein CASSSLGSGANVLTF.

This clonotype appeared many times. The chain is built from TRBV9 and TRBJ2-5; 11 bases are shared with TRBD2. CDR3 length: 17 residues. Germline CDR1 SGDLS, CDR2 YYNGEE. The J segment lost 1 base and the V segment lost 0 bases, leaving 5 bases of the junction unmatched. Here the CDR3 DNA reads TGTGCCAGCAGCGTAGGGGAGACTAGCGGGGTCCAAGAGACCCAGTACTTC. Residues: CASSVGETSGVQETQYF.